This T cell receptor beta chain was sequenced in a study of T cell clonality in common variable immunodeficiency. TCRdb's copy holds only in-frame clones and misses some; the assay was immunoSEQ multiplex PCR. This sample comprises approximately 34,000 clones, none seen once only. This clone was counted many times. The read terminates 3 residues ahead of where the CDR3 ends, so the germline J gene completes it. Germline V gene data show CDR1 as DFQATT and CDR2 as SNEGSKA (reference sequence). CDR3 length equals 15 residues. V lost 3 bases to trimming and J lost 9 bases, with 21 bases between them. The chain couples TRBV20-1 to TRBJ2-1; TRBD2 is a possible D gene (6 bases). The sequencing input was peripheral blood mononuclear cells. The clonotype was recovered from a person between 18 and 70 years old in good health. The covered CDR3 bases are TGCAGTGCTAGGCCAGCGGAAACAGAGGAGGGTGAG. Translated, it gives CSARPAETEEGE. The complete CDR3 protein is CSARPAETEEGEQFF.